The rows below give T cell receptor beta chains drawn from one sample of a study of blood T cells in healthy people across ages. MiXCR, run by TCRdb on the 5' RACE reads, gives a single entry per CDR3 protein. The sample has about 570,000 distinct CDR3 sequences; 27% are singletons. The specimen was blood. The receptors were gathered from a woman in her 70s in good health. CDR3s include the opening cysteine and the closing phenylalanine or tryptophan. A D gene is named only where the DNA matches it firmly. Where a row states a size, it is once, few, many or the class of an expanded clone; other rows omit it.

>TRBJ1-1|.|TRBV6-5|.
CASSYSKGGGGQNTEAFF
TGTGCCAGCAGTTACTCGAAGGGGGGCGGGGGACAGAACACTGAAGCTTTCTTT
>TRBJ2-5|TRBD1|TRBV5-1|.
CASSYGQGAETQYF
TGCGCCAGCAGCTACGGACAGGGGGCTGAGACCCAGTACTTC
>TRBJ2-1|.|TRBV5-6|.
CASSFPGPGEQFF
TGTGCCAGCAGCTTTCCGGGTCCCGGTGAGCAGTTCTTC
>TRBJ1-1|TRBD1|TRBV7-3|few
CASSPRQGDLTEAFF
TGTGCCAGCAGCCCCCGACAGGGGGACTTAACTGAAGCTTTCTTT
>TRBJ1-1|.|TRBV7-9|.
CASSLAGQGTFF
TGTGCCAGCAGCTTAGCGGGGCAGGGTACTTTCTTT
>TRBJ1-1|.|TRBV6-2/TRBV6-3|.
CASRAGGDTEAFF
TGTGCCAGCAGGGCTGGGGGGGACACTGAAGCTTTCTTT
>TRBJ1-4|.|TRBV11-2|few
CASSSRHATNEKLFF
TGTGCCAGCAGCTCCAGACATGCAACTAATGAAAAACTGTTTTTT
>TRBJ2-7|.|TRBV3-1|few
CASRKGGGRSYEQYF
TGTGCCAGCAGGAAGGGGGGGGGCCGTTCCTACGAGCAGTACTTC
>TRBJ1-5|.|TRBV4-2|.
CASSQDLAGSKRGPQHF
TGTGCCAGCAGCCAAGATCTAGCGGGATCTAAAAGAGGGCCCCAGCATTTT
>TRBJ2-7|.|TRBV20-1|.
CSARTEVPYEQYF
TGCAGTGCTAGAACGGAGGTACCCTACGAGCAGTACTTC
>TRBJ1-1|TRBD1|TRBV11-3|few
CASSLEPGGGGTEAFF
TGTGCCAGCAGCTTAGAACCAGGGGGGGGTGGCACTGAAGCTTTCTTT
>TRBJ2-6|.|TRBV4-3|.
CASSQDSSLELTF
TGCGCCAGCAGCCAAGATAGTAGTCTTGAGCTGACTTTC
>TRBJ1-2|.|TRBV3-1|many
CASSQASANYGYTF
TGTGCCAGCAGCCAAGCGTCCGCTAACTATGGCTACACCTTC
>TRBJ1-2|.|TRBV7-6|few
CASSLGSGTYGYTF
TGTGCCAGCAGCTTAGGTTCAGGGACCTATGGCTACACCTTC
>TRBJ2-1|TRBD2|TRBV29-1|.
CSDASGVHNEQFF
TGCAGCGACGCTAGCGGGGTCCACAATGAGCAGTTCTTC
>TRBJ1-2|.|TRBV20-1|.
CSASLGKGSYGYTF
TGCAGTGCTAGTCTGGGGAAGGGGAGCTATGGCTACACCTTC
>TRBJ1-1|TRBD1|TRBV7-2|few
CASSYDRVFTEAFF
TGTGCCAGCAGCTACGACAGGGTATTCACTGAAGCTTTCTTT
>TRBJ2-7|.|TRBV7-2|.
CASSFTGSRREQYF
TGTGCCAGCAGCTTCACAGGGTCTAGGAGGGAGCAGTACTTC
>TRBJ1-5|TRBD1|TRBV12-3/TRBV12-4|.
CASSLFGTGFQPQHF
TGTGCCAGCAGTTTATTTGGGACAGGGTTTCAGCCCCAGCATTTT
>TRBJ2-7|.|TRBV4-1|many
CASSQDFGLSTYEQYF
TGCGCCAGCAGCCAAGATTTTGGACTCTCGACCTACGAGCAGTACTTC
>TRBJ2-3|.|TRBV7-3|.
CASSLTTVDIDTQYF
TGTGCCAGCAGCTTAACGACAGTAGATATAGATACGCAGTATTTT
>TRBJ2-1|.|TRBV7-2|few
CASSSQVDTNRFF
TGTGCCAGCAGCTCCCAGGTAGATACGAACCGGTTCTTC
>TRBJ1-4|.|TRBV29-1|few
CSVGIEKLFF
TGCAGCGTCGGGATAGAAAAACTGTTTTTT
>TRBJ2-5|.|TRBV18|.
CASSPTQVRKETQYF
TGTGCCAGCTCACCCACGCAGGTCAGGAAAGAGACCCAGTACTTC
>TRBJ1-1|.|TRBV5-1|few
CASSSAGPRDTETFF
TGCGCCAGCAGCTCGGCGGGCCCCAGGGACACTGAAACTTTCTTT
>TRBJ2-1|.|TRBV9|.
CASSEEGRNEQFF
TGTGCCAGCAGTGAAGAAGGTAGGAATGAGCAGTTCTTC
>TRBJ1-1|TRBD1|TRBV5-1|.
CASSNQTGGSGAFF
TGCGCCAGCAGCAATCAGACAGGGGGCTCAGGAGCTTTCTTT
>TRBJ2-5|.|TRBV24-1|few
CAQKIPPPPVLGVETQYF
TGTGCCCAAAAGATCCCCCCGCCACCAGTGTTAGGGGTCGAGACCCAGTACTTC
>TRBJ1-1|.|TRBV5-1|.
CASSRGSLWTEAFF
TGCGCCAGCAGCCGGGGGTCCCTCTGGACTGAAGCTTTCTTT
>TRBJ1-3|.|TRBV12-3/TRBV12-4|.
CASRTRAGNTIYF
TGTGCCAGCAGGACGCGGGCTGGAAACACCATATATTTT
>TRBJ2-7|.|TRBV18|few
CASSPPGAGTYEQYF
TGTGCCAGCTCACCACCTGGGGCAGGGACCTACGAGCAGTACTTC
>TRBJ1-4|.|TRBV5-6|few
CASSLVGTPDEKLFF
TGTGCCAGCAGCTTGGTAGGGACTCCGGATGAAAAACTGTTTTTT
>TRBJ2-7|.|TRBV7-9|.
CASSPIRAGSGYEQYF
TGTGCCAGCAGCCCCATAAGGGCAGGGAGCGGCTACGAGCAGTACTTC
>TRBJ2-5|TRBD2|TRBV5-1|few
CASSSSSGGAGEQYF
TGCGCCAGCAGCTCCTCTAGCGGAGGGGCGGGAGAGCAGTACTTC
>TRBJ2-5|TRBD1|TRBV6-6|.
CASSYPQGAGETQYF
TGTGCCAGCAGTTACCCACAGGGGGCCGGGGAGACCCAGTACTTC
>TRBJ1-2|.|TRBV7-2|.
CASSATDTNYGYTF
TGTGCCAGCAGCGCGACGGACACAAACTATGGCTACACCTTC
>TRBJ2-1|.|TRBV5-1|.
CASSSQGGGYNEQFF
TGCGCCAGCAGCTCCCAGGGAGGCGGATACAATGAGCAGTTCTTC
>TRBJ2-1|TRBD2|TRBV5-4|few
CASSLGGGPDNEQFF
TGTGCCAGCAGCTTGGGCGGGGGGCCAGACAATGAGCAGTTCTTC